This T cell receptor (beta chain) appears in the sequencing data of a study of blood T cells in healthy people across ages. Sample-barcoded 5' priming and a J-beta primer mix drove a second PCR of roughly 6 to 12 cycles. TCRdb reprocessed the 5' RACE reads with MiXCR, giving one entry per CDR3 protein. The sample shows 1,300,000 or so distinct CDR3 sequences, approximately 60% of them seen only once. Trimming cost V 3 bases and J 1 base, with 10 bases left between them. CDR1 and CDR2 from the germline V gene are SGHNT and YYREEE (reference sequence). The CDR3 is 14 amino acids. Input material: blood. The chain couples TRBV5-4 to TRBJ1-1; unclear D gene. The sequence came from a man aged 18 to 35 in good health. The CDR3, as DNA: TGTGCCAGCAGCTCCCCCTATACGAACACTGAAGCTTTCTTT. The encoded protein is CASSSPYTNTEAFF.